Below, 6 T cell receptor beta chains from the same sample are listed, as sequenced in a study of identical twins. MiXCR, run by TCRdb on the 5' RACE reads, gives a single entry per CDR3 protein. The table records approximately 500,000 distinct CDR3 sequences, roughly 26% of them present only once. These same data were also listed under a study on T cells expressing NK-cell markers.

Input material: CD4+ T cells sorted from blood. The receptors derive from a woman aged 18-29 years in good health.

This clonotype was seen a few times. CDR3: CASSSNNQGYNSPLHF. CDR3 DNA sequence: TGTGCCAGCAGTTCTAATAACCAGGGTTATAATTCACCCCTCCACTTT. V usage is TRBV6-5 and J usage is TRBJ1-6; a weak D match, TRBD1 (5 bases). Germline V CDR1 and CDR2: MNHEY, SVGAGI. V was cut by 4 bases and J by 4 bases, with 14 bases left in between. There are 16 residues in the CDR3.

The genes are TRBV20-1 and TRBJ2-1, with D uncertain. The V gene's germline CDR1 is DFQATT and CDR2 SNEGSKA (reference sequence). The CDR3 loop spans 14 amino acids. CDR3 amino acids: CSAALGKGYNEQFF. In DNA, the CDR3 is TGCAGCGCCGCCCTAGGGAAGGGCTACAATGAGCAGTTCTTC.

This clonotype was counted between two and nine times. V gene TRBV7-6 combines with J gene TRBJ2-7; perhaps TRBD1 as D (6 bases). The CDR3 consists of 17 residues. The germline V gene encodes CDR1 SGHVS and CDR2 FNYEAQ. V lost 3 bases and J 1 base, leaving 19 bases between the germline ends. The CDR3 DNA reads as TGTGCCAGCAGCTTCACCTTGACAGGACGCGGATCCTACGAGCAGTACTTC. Translating gives CASSFTLTGRGSYEQYF.

This clonotype was counted many times. The V and J genes are TRBV7-3 and TRBJ2-2; TRBD2 agrees at 9 bases. In germline, CDR1 is SGHTA, CDR2 FQGTGA. V dropped 5 bases and J dropped 2; count of bases not matched to a gene: 9. CDR3 length equals 17 residues. The CDR3 here is CASSDHRLAVNTGELFF. In DNA form, the CDR3 reads TGTGCCAGCAGCGATCACCGACTAGCGGTTAACACCGGGGAGCTGTTTTTT.

This clonotype was found a few times. The gene calls are TRBV18 and TRBJ1-1; D is perhaps TRBD1 (5 bases). Per the germline V gene, CDR1 is KGHSH and CDR2 is LQKENI. This CDR3 has 12 amino acids. Trimming cost V 3 bases and J 11 bases, with 13 bases left between them. The CDR3 reads CASSPTTEGAFF. The CDR3 DNA reads TGTGCCAGCTCACCTACGACAGAAGGGGCTTTCTTT.

This clonotype was seen more than once but under ten times. The genes are TRBV5-1 and TRBJ1-1, with TRBD1 matching over 8 bases. J was trimmed by 1 base and V by 0 bases; bases with no gene match: 8. Germline assignment: CDR1 SGHRS and CDR2 YFSETQ. The CDR3 totals 17 residues. CDR3 loop: CASSLVQGAGTNTEAFF. DNA of the CDR3: TGCGCCAGCAGCTTGGTTCAGGGGGCGGGAACGAACACTGAAGCTTTCTTT.